These T cell receptor beta chains were read from a single sample in a study of control samples from healthy donors and cancer patients. TCRdb's table, derived via immunoSEQ multiplex PCR, lists solely in-frame clones and lacks some. The top ten clones hold 2% to 2.5% of a sample with 55,000 to 75,000 clones, more than 70% of them seen once. The material sequenced was PBMCs. The receptors here all came from a woman in her forties or fifties with head and neck cancer. The CDR3 runs from the conserved cysteine through the conserved F or W. A D gene is named only where the DNA matches it firmly. Where a row states a size, it is once, few, many or the class of an expanded clone; other rows omit it.

NA	TRBV10-3	16	TRBD2	TRBJ2-2	TGTGCCATCAGTGAGCTGGGAGCGGGGGCCACCGGGGAGCTGTTTTTT	CAISELGAGATGELFF
NA	TRBV5-1	14	NA	TRBJ2-5	TGCGCCAGCAGCTTGGCCGGAGTAGCGGAGACCCAGTACTTC	CASSLAGVAETQYF
few	TRBV27	14	TRBD1	TRBJ2-7	TGTGCCAGCAGTTTTCGGCAGGGGGCCCACGAGCAGTACTTC	CASSFRQGAHEQYF
few	TRBV4-3	20	TRBD1	TRBJ2-4	TGCGCCAGCAGCCAAGATCCGCAGACAGGGGGCGCCCAGGCCAAAAACATTCAGTACTTC	CASSQDPQTGGAQAKNIQYF
NA	TRBV5-1	13	TRBD1	TRBJ1-1	TGCGCCAGCAGAGAGGGGACAGGACTCGAAGCTTTCTTT	CASREGTGLEAFF
NA	TRBV27	15	NA	TRBJ2-7	TGTGCCAGCAGTTTATCATTCCGGGGGACCTACGAGCAGTACTTC	CASSLSFRGTYEQYF
NA	TRBV29-1	14	TRBD1	TRBJ1-3	TGCAGCGTTGAAGACAGGGGGCAAGGAAACACCATATATTTT	CSVEDRGQGNTIYF
NA	TRBV28	17	TRBD1	TRBJ1-2	TGTGCCAGCAGCACCCCGGGAGGGGGGGGACAGGGGCGGGGATGCACCTTC	CASSTPGGGGQGRGCTF
NA	TRBV7-2	11	NA	TRBJ1-2	TGTGCCAGCAGCTTGGTTGGTGGCTACACCTTC	CASSLVGGYTF
once	TRBV9	17	TRBD1	TRBJ2-2	TGTGCCAGCAGCGTAGCTCTGGGACAGGGAAACACCGGGGAGCTGTTTTTT	CASSVALGQGNTGELFF
NA	TRBV2	15	NA	TRBJ1-5	TGTGCCAGCAGTGAAGCGCGACAGGCTCATCAGCCCCAGCATTTT	CASSEARQAHQPQHF
NA	TRBV28	14	NA	TRBJ2-7	TGTGCCAGCAGTGCCGCGGTAGTCAGCAACGAGCAGTACTTC	CASSAAVVSNEQYF
NA	TRBV6-5	12	NA	TRBJ1-2	TGTGCCAGCAGCCCCTTTGGGAGAGGCTACACCTTC	CASSPFGRGYTF
few	TRBV5-5	16	NA	TRBJ2-2	TGTGCCAGCAGCCTCCTCCCCGGCCAGAACACCGGGGAGCTGTTTTTT	CASSLLPGQNTGELFF
once	TRBV7-6	16	NA	TRBJ2-5	TGTGCCAGCAGCTCGGTTGGTACCGCGATGGGGGAGACCCAGTACTTC	CASSSVGTAMGETQYF
few	TRBV10-1	13	NA	TRBJ1-1	TGCGCCAGCAGTGAGTCGGGAGGGTTTGAAGCTTTCTTT	CASSESGGFEAFF
NA	TRBV29-1	12	NA	TRBJ2-1	TGCAGCGTTGCTGGTGGGGGGAGGGAGCAGTTCTTC	CSVAGGGREQFF
NA	TRBV30	18	TRBD1	TRBJ2-2	TGTGCCTGGAGTGTACGTGGTTGGGGACAGGGTAACACTGGGGAGCTGTTTTTT	CAWSVRGWGQGNTGELFF
NA	TRBV2	16	NA	TRBJ1-5	TGTGCCAGCAGTGTGTTTAGACAGAGCAGCAATCAGCCCCAGCATTTT	CASSVFRQSSNQPQHF
NA	TRBV19	14	NA	TRBJ1-4	TGTGCCAGTAGGCCCCTGGGGACTAATGAAAAACTGTTTTTT	CASRPLGTNEKLFF
NA	TRBV19	17	TRBD1	TRBJ2-2	TGTGCCAGTAGTAGAGGACAGGGCAGTCCGAACACCGGGGAGCTGTTTTTT	CASSRGQGSPNTGELFF
NA	TRBV6-2/TRBV6-3	14	NA	TRBJ1-5	TGTGCCAGCAGTTACAGGGATGGGGGTCAGCCCCAGCATTTT	CASSYRDGGQPQHF
few	TRBV5-5	17	NA	TRBJ2-6	TGTGCCAGCAGCCTTAGTCTCACAGGGACTGGGGCCAACGTCCTGACTTTC	CASSLSLTGTGANVLTF
NA	TRBV19	15	TRBD2	TRBJ2-7	TGTGCCAGTAGCACCGACGGGACTAGCGGGGGCGAGCAGTACTTC	CASSTDGTSGGEQYF
NA	TRBV19	15	NA	TRBJ1-2	TGTGCCAGTAGCCTGCGTCTGGGTCGCGACTATGGCTACACCTTC	CASSLRLGRDYGYTF
NA	TRBV5-5	12	NA	TRBJ2-5	TGTGCCAGCAGCACCAGGGTGGAGACCCAGTACTTC	CASSTRVETQYF
NA	TRBV7-6	16	TRBD2	TRBJ2-7	TGTGCCAGCAGCCCCGACGTAGTTGCGGGGGCCTACGAGCAGTACTTC	CASSPDVVAGAYEQYF
NA	TRBV9	19	TRBD2	TRBJ2-6	TGTGCCAGCAGCGTACATCCACAACCCGGGGGGGCGGGGGCCAACGTCCTGACTTTC	CASSVHPQPGGAGANVLTF
once	TRBV27	16	NA	TRBJ2-7	TGTGCCAGCAGTTTCTACTGGGTTCAAGACAAGAAGGAGCAGTACTTC	CASSFYWVQDKKEQYF
once	TRBV18	14	TRBD1	TRBJ2-7	TGTGCCAGCTCACCCGGACAGGGGAGCTACGAGCAGTACTTC	CASSPGQGSYEQYF
NA	TRBV6-5	15	TRBD1	TRBJ2-2	TGTGCCAGCAGGGGACCAGGGGGTAGGGGCGGGGAGCTGTTTTTT	CASRGPGGRGGELFF
NA	TRBV11-2	13	NA	TRBJ1-2	TGTGCCAGCAGCTCCACGAAGAACTATGGCTACACCTTC	CASSSTKNYGYTF
NA	TRBV2	16	NA	TRBJ1-1	TGTGCCAGCAGTGAGAGGGATGGGTTTTCAAGGTCGGTGACTTTCTTT	CASSERDGFSRSVTFF
few	TRBV27	15	NA	TRBJ1-5	TGTGCCAGCAGTTCCATTACAGGGACCAATCAGCCCCAGCATTTT	CASSSITGTNQPQHF
NA	TRBV5-1	15	NA	TRBJ2-1	TGCGCCAGCAGCAAGGTCGGGGTCGGGGTCAATGAGCAGTTCTTC	CASSKVGVGVNEQFF
NA	TRBV6-5	12	NA	TRBJ2-7	TGTGCCAGCGAACCGCACTCCTACGAGCAGTACTTC	CASEPHSYEQYF
NA	TRBV27	13	NA	TRBJ1-1	TGTGCCAGCAGTCTACAGGGCAACACTGAAGCTTTCTTT	CASSLQGNTEAFF
few	TRBV7-9	15	NA	TRBJ1-2	TGTGCCAGCAGCTTAGGACAGAAGACTAACTATGGCTACACCTTC	CASSLGQKTNYGYTF
NA	TRBV3-1/TRBV3-2	16	NA	TRBJ1-3	TGTGCCAGCAGCCCCCTGGGGGAGGGCTCTGGAAACACCATATATTTT	CASSPLGEGSGNTIYF
NA	TRBV7-3	15	TRBD2	TRBJ2-5	TGTGCCAGCAGCCAAGGACTAGCTGCAGTGGAGACCCAGTACTTC	CASSQGLAAVETQYF
NA	TRBV28	16	NA	TRBJ2-1	TGTGCCAGCAGTTTCGAAAGTTGGAGCTCCTACAATGAGCAGTTCTTC	CASSFESWSSYNEQFF
NA	TRBV2	14	NA	TRBJ1-4	TGTGCCAGTCGTCCGGGGGCAACTAATGAAAAACTGTTTTTT	CASRPGATNEKLFF
few	TRBV19	13	NA	TRBJ2-7	TGTGCCAGTGCGGGGGACAGCTCCTACGAGCAGTACTTC	CASAGDSSYEQYF
few	TRBV6-1	14	NA	TRBJ1-5	TGTGCCAGCAGTGAAGGGACTATCCTTCAGCCCCAGCATTTT	CASSEGTILQPQHF
few	TRBV7-3	14	TRBD1	TRBJ2-3	TGTGCCAGCAGCCGGGACAGGGCCACAGATACGCAGTATTTT	CASSRDRATDTQYF
NA	TRBV6-4	15	TRBD1	TRBJ1-5	TGTGCCAGCAGATATCTTAGGGGGCCCAATCAGCCCCAGCATTTT	CASRYLRGPNQPQHF
NA	TRBV28	13	NA	TRBJ2-5	TGTGCCAGCCGAAACCAAGTCAAAGAGACCCAGTACTTC	CASRNQVKETQYF
once	TRBV28	15	TRBD1	TRBJ1-1	TGTGCCAGCAGGGAAACAGGGGCGACGAACACTGAAGCTTTCTTT	CASRETGATNTEAFF
NA	TRBV4-3	15	NA	TRBJ2-7	TGCGCCAGCAGCCAAGATGGGGCGGCTTCCTACGAGCAGTACTTC	CASSQDGAASYEQYF
NA	TRBV5-1	13	NA	TRBJ2-3	TGCGCCAGCAGCGAAGCAGGAGGGGATACGCAGTATTTT	CASSEAGGDTQYF
NA	TRBV7-3	13	TRBD1	TRBJ2-3	TGTGCCAGCAGCTGGACAGGGTCGGATACGCAGTATTTT	CASSWTGSDTQYF
NA	TRBV3-1/TRBV3-2	13	NA	TRBJ1-2	TGTGCCAGCAGCCAAGGAAATACCTATGGCTACACCTTC	CASSQGNTYGYTF
NA	TRBV15	14	NA	TRBJ2-7	TGTGCCACCAGCAGAGACAGGGCCTCCTACGAGCAGTACTTC	CATSRDRASYEQYF